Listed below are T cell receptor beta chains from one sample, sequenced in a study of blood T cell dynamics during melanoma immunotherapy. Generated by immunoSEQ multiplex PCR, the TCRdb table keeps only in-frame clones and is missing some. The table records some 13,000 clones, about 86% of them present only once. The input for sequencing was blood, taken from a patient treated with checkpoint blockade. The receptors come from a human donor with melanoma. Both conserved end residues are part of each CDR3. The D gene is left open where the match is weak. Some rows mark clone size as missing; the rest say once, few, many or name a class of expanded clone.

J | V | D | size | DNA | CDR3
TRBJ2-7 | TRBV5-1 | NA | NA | TGCGCCAGCAGCACCGGACTGGTTGGGCACGAGCAGTACTTC | CASSTGLVGHEQYF
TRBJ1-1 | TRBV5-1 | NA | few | TGCGCCAGCAGCTTGGCGGGGGGCACGAACACTGAAGCTTTCTTT | CASSLAGGTNTEAFF
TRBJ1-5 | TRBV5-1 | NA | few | TGCGCCAGCAGATCCGATAGCAATCAGCCCCAGCATTTT | CASRSDSNQPQHF
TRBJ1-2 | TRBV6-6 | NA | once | TGTGCCAGCAGTGACTGGCCCTTAAATGGCTACACCTTC | CASSDWPLNGYTF
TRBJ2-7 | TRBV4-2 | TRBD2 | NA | TGTGCCAGCAGCCAAGATCCTTTTCGGGGGGTGAGGGAGCAGTACTTC | CASSQDPFRGVREQYF
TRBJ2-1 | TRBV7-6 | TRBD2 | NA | TGTGCCAGCAGCATCCGGACTAGCGGTACCTACAATGAGCAGTTCTTC | CASSIRTSGTYNEQFF
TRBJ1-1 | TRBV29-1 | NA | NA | TGCAGCGTTGACTGGAACACTGAAGCTTTCTTT | CSVDWNTEAFF
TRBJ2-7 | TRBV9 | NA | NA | TGTGCCAGCAGCCCCACAGGTAGCTCCTACGAGCAGTACTTC | CASSPTGSSYEQYF
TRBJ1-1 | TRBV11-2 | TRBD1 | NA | TGTGCCAGCAGCGTACTGGGACAGCGTTATCCTGAAGCTTTCTTT | CASSVLGQRYPEAFF
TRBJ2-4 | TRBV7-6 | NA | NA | TGTGCCAGCAGCTTAAATGGCAGGGGTGCCAAAAACATTCAGTACTTC | CASSLNGRGAKNIQYF
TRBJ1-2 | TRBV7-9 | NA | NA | TGTGCCAGCAGCCCACTGACCGAGAACTATGGCTACACCTTC | CASSPLTENYGYTF
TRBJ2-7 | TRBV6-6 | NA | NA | TGTGCCAGCAGTTATCCTGAGAGGGCCTACGAGCAGTACTTC | CASSYPERAYEQYF
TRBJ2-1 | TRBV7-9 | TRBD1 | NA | TGTGCCAGCAGCTTCGGGACAGGGGACAATGAGCAGTTCTTC | CASSFGTGDNEQFF
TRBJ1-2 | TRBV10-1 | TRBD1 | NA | TGCGCCAGCTTCACAAACCGGGACAGGGGGGGCTACACCTTC | CASFTNRDRGGYTF